The 27 T cell receptor beta chains reported below all come from one sample, sequenced in a study of T-cell reconstitution after alpha-beta-depleted transplantation in children. As it was prepared, the TCRbeta library received unique molecular identifiers. TCRdb redid the calling of the PCR reads with MiXCR, one entry per CDR3 protein. The sample records about 500,000 distinct CDR3 sequences, roughly 10% being singletons. Here the sequenced sample was PBMCs, mostly from graft donor cells, taken 180 days after TCRalphabeta/CD19-depleted stem cell transplant. Receptors originate from a female patient between 2 and 15 years old who had a stem cell transplant for aplastic anemia, so the T cells may come from the graft donor.

The chain has TRBV15 and TRBJ2-5, with TRBD1 matching over 9 bases. Germline V gives CDR1 LNHNV, CDR2 YYDKDF (reference sequence). Germline trimming cut 5 bases from V and 5 bases from J; bases unmatched to any gene: 9. CDR3 size: 15 residues. Here the CDR3 DNA reads TGTGCCACCAGCTTCTCGGGACAGGGTTGGGAGACCCAGTACTTC. Translated: CATSFSGQGWETQYF.

Worth noting for this clonotype: One junction end disagrees with the germline gene, perhaps due to a read error. The rearrangement joins TRBV7-9 to TRBJ2-1, with 11 bases aligning to TRBD1. This CDR3 has 11 amino acids. Germline loops: CDR1 SEHNR, CDR2 FQNEAQ (reference sequence). In DNA, the CDR3 is TGTGCCAGCAGCTACCGGGACAGGGGGATCTTC. Encoded protein: CASSYRDRGIF.

V is TRBV28 and J is TRBJ2-2; D gene ambiguous. The germline CDR1 and CDR2 sequences are MDHEN and SYDVKM. The CDR3 is made up of 13 amino acids. V was shortened by 6 bases and J by 7 bases, with 12 bases between the two germline ends. This CDR3 is CASSPLVGGELFF. DNA of the CDR3: TGTGCCAGCAGCCCCCTGGTGGGCGGGGAGCTGTTTTTT.

This clonotype was recorded a few times. The J gene is TRBJ2-1, the V gene TRBV5-4; no definite D call. The germline V gene has CDR1 SGHNT and CDR2 YYREEE (reference sequence). There are 13 residues in the CDR3. V lost 7 bases and J 3 bases, leaving 11 bases between the germline ends. The CDR3 region is CASGRVYYNEQFF. CDR3 nucleotide sequence: TGTGCCAGCGGCAGAGTTTACTACAATGAGCAGTTCTTC.

Only a few counts were recorded for this clonotype. The chain combines TRBV20-1 with TRBJ1-2; TRBD1 matches at 9 bases. The CDR3 runs 13 residues. V lost 3 bases to trimming and J lost 6 bases; unmatched junction nucleotides: 5. Germline V lookup: CDR1 DFQATT, CDR2 SNEGSKA (reference sequence). The CDR3 reads CSASLGQGNGYTF. CDR3 bases: TGCAGTGCTAGCTTGGGACAGGGAAATGGCTACACCTTC.

The J gene is TRBJ2-7, the V gene TRBV27; 8 bases map to TRBD1. V lost 5 bases, J lost 0 bases, and 6 bases stayed unmatched. The CDR3 loop spans 15 amino acids. CDR1 MNHEY and CDR2 SMNVEV come from the germline V gene (reference sequence). The CDR3 protein is CASSKYRGSSYEQYF. Written as DNA, the CDR3 is TGTGCCAGCAGTAAATACAGGGGGTCCTCCTACGAGCAGTACTTC.

V is TRBV11-2 and J is TRBJ1-2, with 10 bases identical to TRBD1. CDR1 and CDR2 from the germline V gene are SGHAT and FQNNGV. After removal of 1 base from V and 5 bases from J, the junction contained 16 bases not matched to a gene. CDR3 length: 19 amino acids. This CDR3 reads CASSLVAGTGVPEVYGYTF. The CDR3 DNA is TGTGCCAGCAGCTTAGTGGCCGGGACAGGGGTTCCGGAGGTATATGGCTACACCTTC.

The chain couples TRBV5-1 to TRBJ2-1, with 10 bases that match TRBD2. CDR3 length: 18 residues. CDR1 and CDR2 from the germline V gene are SGHRS and YFSETQ. J gave up 1 base and V 1 base, and 8 bases lay outside the gene matches. CDR3 coding DNA: TGCGCCAGCAGCTTGTCTAGCGGGAGAATGTTTTCCTACAATGAGCAGTTCTTC. Amino acids: CASSLSSGRMFSYNEQFF.

The rearrangement links TRBV6-5 to TRBJ2-1; unclear D gene. V gave up 4 bases and J gave up 8 bases, with 21 bases separating them. Germline V gene lookup returns CDR1 MNHEY and CDR2 SVGAGI. The CDR3 consists of 16 residues. CDR3 region: CASSFGWFPLPHEQFF. The CDR3 DNA follows: TGTGCCAGCAGTTTCGGATGGTTCCCCCTCCCCCATGAGCAGTTCTTC.

This chain joins TRBV15 and TRBJ2-5; D perhaps matches TRBD2 (5 bases). Germline-derived CDR1 and CDR2 are LNHNV and YYDKDF (reference sequence). The CDR3 runs 14 residues. Trimming cost V 1 base and J 1 base, with 7 bases left between them. CDR3 loop: CATSRGGSQETQYF. CDR3 in DNA: TGTGCCACCAGCAGAGGCGGGTCCCAAGAGACCCAGTACTTC.

This clonotype has just a few counts. The chain couples TRBV7-8 to TRBJ1-6; 7 nucleotides match TRBD1. CDR1 and CDR2 from the germline V gene are SGHVS and FQNEAQ. V shed 1 base and J 11 bases; nucleotides not matched to a gene: 5. The CDR3 spans 14 residues. The CDR3 DNA follows: TGTGCCAGCAGCTTAGAGGGACAGAGAACACCCCTCCACTTT. It is translated as CASSLEGQRTPLHF.

The table lists this clonotype with a few counts. CDR3 sequence: CSAGPSPGTSGSIYEQYV. CDR3 in DNA: TGCAGTGCTGGCCCTTCACCGGGGACTAGCGGGAGTATCTACGAGCAGTACGTC. The rearrangement uses TRBV20-1 and TRBJ2-7; 14 positions agree with TRBD2. After removal of 5 bases from V and 3 bases from J, the junction contained 15 bases not matched to a gene. The CDR3 covers 18 residues. Germline assignment: CDR1 DFQATT and CDR2 SNEGSKA (reference sequence).

The J gene is TRBJ2-5, the V gene TRBV6-5; TRBD2 matches 9 bases. The ends lost 7 bases at V and 1 base at J; junction bases unmatched: 1. The CDR3 consists of 13 residues. Germline V gene lookup returns CDR1 MNHEY and CDR2 SVGAGI. CDR3 nucleotides: TGTGCCAGCAAGACTAGCGGCCAAGAGACCCAGTACTTC. This encodes CASKTSGQETQYF.

The chain employs TRBV29-1 and TRBJ2-4; maybe TRBD2 (6 bases). Trimming removed 2 bases at V and 4 bases at J, with 9 bases between. CDR3 length: 13 residues. CDR1 and CDR2 from the germline V gene are SQVTM and ANQGSEA. CDR3 in amino acids: CSVERGVKNIQYF. As DNA, the CDR3 is TGCAGCGTTGAACGCGGGGTGAAAAACATTCAGTACTTC. The full variable domain, in which reference TRBV29-1 and TRBJ2-4 provide the parts outside the CDR3, is SAVISQKPSRDICQRGTSLTIQCQVDSQVTMMFWYRQQPGQSLTLIATANQGSEATYESGFVIDKFPISRPNLTFSTLTVSNMSPEDSSIYLCSVERGVKNIQYFGAGTRLSVL.

This clonotype was counted between two and nine times. This chain connects TRBV11-2 to TRBJ1-5; 8 nucleotides match TRBD1. There are 18 residues in the CDR3. The V segment lost 6 bases and the J segment 2 bases; nucleotides outside the gene matches: 15. Germline V gene sequence: CDR1 SGHAT, CDR2 FQNNGV. The CDR3 is CASSIGYGRGRRNQPQHF. DNA of the CDR3: TGTGCCAGCAGTATAGGGTACGGCAGGGGGCGACGCAATCAGCCCCAGCATTTT.

This clonotype appeared a few times. This chain links TRBV12-3 or TRBV12-4 with TRBJ2-7; tentatively, D is TRBD1 or TRBD2 (5 bases each). Trimming pared 4 bases from V and 6 bases from J, leaving 13 bases between. CDR3 length: 13 residues. The CDR3 region is CASSYGSRAEQYF. In DNA, the CDR3 is TGTGCCAGCAGTTATGGGAGCAGGGCCGAGCAGTACTTC.

This rearrangement joins TRBV24-1 to TRBJ1-5, with D perhaps matching TRBD1 (6 bases). Germline values: CDR1 KGHDR, CDR2 SFDVKD. The CDR3 runs 13 residues. Between the trimmed V and J ends, which lost 4 bases and 6 bases, there was a span of 9 bases. For the CDR3, the DNA is TGTGCCACCAGTGAAACAGGGTTTCAGCCCCAGCATTTT. This encodes CATSETGFQPQHF.

This chain connects TRBV28 to TRBJ2-7, with 8 bases lining up with TRBD1. Trimming took 3 bases from V and 5 from J; bases not matched to a gene: 6. Germline lookup yields CDR1 MDHEN and CDR2 SYDVKM. There are 14 residues in the CDR3. CDR3 bases: TGTGCCAGCAGTTTGCAGGGGGCGAAGAACGAGCAGTACTTC. As protein: CASSLQGAKNEQYF.

This clonotype was counted between two and nine times. This chain links TRBV25-1 with TRBJ2-1, with 7 bases fitting TRBD2. This CDR3 region has 15 residues. J lost 7 bases, V lost 2 bases, and 8 bases had no gene match. CDR1 and CDR2 from the germline V gene are MGHDK and SYGVNS. The CDR3 here is CASSEIAGDLNEQFF. Written as DNA, the CDR3 is TGTGCCAGCAGTGAAATCGCGGGAGATCTGAATGAGCAGTTCTTC.

A few counts support this clonotype. V and J are TRBV24-1 and TRBJ2-1; TRBD1 agrees at 7 bases. The CDR3 spans 17 residues. V dropped 2 bases and J dropped 3; count of bases not matched to a gene: 9. Germline CDR1 KGHDR, CDR2 SFDVKD. The CDR3 nucleotides are TGTGCCACCAGTGATTCGCGGACAGGCTCTATCTACAATGAGCAGTTCTTC. It translates to CATSDSRTGSIYNEQFF.

This clonotype was picked up a small number of times. V and J are TRBV10-3 and TRBJ2-7; D possibly corresponds to TRBD2 (6 bases). Germline loops: CDR1 ENHRY, CDR2 SYGVKD. The CDR3 is made up of 13 amino acids. V was cut by 3 bases and J by 4 bases, with 10 bases left in between. Written as DNA, the CDR3 is TGTGCCATCAGTGACAGCGGGCTGTACGAGCAGTACGTC. This gives the protein CAISDSGLYEQYV.

This clonotype was seen only a few times. This sequence joins TRBV5-5 and TRBJ1-6, with 8 nucleotides matching TRBD1. The CDR3 runs 17 residues. Germline lookup yields CDR1 SGHKS and CDR2 YYEKEE (reference sequence). V dropped 2 bases and J dropped 5; count of bases not matched to a gene: 9. The CDR3 spells CASSFGQGEAHNSPLHF. The CDR3 region has the DNA TGTGCCAGCAGCTTCGGACAGGGCGAGGCACATAATTCACCCCTCCACTTT. Full variable domain (outside the CDR3, taken from reference TRBV5-5 and TRBJ1-6): DAGVTQSPTHLIKTRGQQVTLRCSPISGHKSVSWYQQVLGQGPQFIFQYYEKEERGRGNFPDRFSARQFPNYSSELNVNALLLGDSALYLCASSFGQGEAHNSPLHFGNGTRLTVT.

The CDR3: CSAFFPHHGSNQPQHF. The CDR3 DNA reads as TGCAGTGCTTTTTTTCCCCACCACGGGAGCAATCAGCCCCAGCATTTT. This rearrangement joins TRBV20-1 to TRBJ1-5; D not certain. CDR3 length: 16 residues. Trimming removed 5 bases from V and 1 base from J, with 18 bases in between. Germline V gene data show CDR1 as DFQATT and CDR2 as SNEGSKA (reference sequence).

The DNA of the CDR3 is TGTGCCAGCAGCGTAGAGCGGGGGAACAACAATGAGCAGTTCTTC. Its protein is CASSVERGNNNEQFF. The rearrangement uses TRBV9 and TRBJ2-1; 8 nucleotides match TRBD2. Germline V gene data show CDR1 as SGDLS and CDR2 as YYNGEE. The CDR3 totals 15 residues. V was clipped by 0 bases and J by 5 bases; unmatched bases: 4.

This clonotype was detected ten times or more. The rearrangement links TRBV28 to TRBJ2-5, with 8 bases that match TRBD1. There are 15 residues in the CDR3. Germline V CDR1 and CDR2: MDHEN, SYDVKM. The V and J ends lost 3 bases and 2 bases, in that order; junction bases with no gene match: 5. The CDR3, as DNA: TGTGCCAGCAGTTTGGCCCACAGGGGGCAAGAGACCCAGTACTTC. Protein product: CASSLAHRGQETQYF.

The chain carries TRBV27 and TRBJ2-1; 13 bases align to TRBD2. This CDR3 has 15 residues. The V segment lost 5 bases and the J segment 9 bases; nucleotides outside the gene matches: 7. The V gene's germline CDR1 is MNHEY and CDR2 SMNVEV (reference sequence). For the CDR3, the DNA is TGTGCCAGCAGTCTCCGGACTAGCGGGAGTGGTGAGCAGTTCTTC. The encoded protein is CASSLRTSGSGEQFF.

This clonotype was detected many times. The chain employs TRBV5-1 and TRBJ1-1; D remains ambiguous. This CDR3 is built from 15 residues. Trimming removed 1 base at V and 1 base at J, with 11 bases between. The germline V gene encodes CDR1 SGHRS and CDR2 YFSETQ. The DNA for the CDR3 is TGCGCCAGCAGCTTGTTCTGGCTGGGGAACACTGAAGCTTTCTTT. Translation gives CASSLFWLGNTEAFF.